This T cell receptor beta chain was recovered during a study of monozygotic twins with inflammatory bowel disease. Collection yielded roughly 2.5 ml of blood per donor. Molecular identifiers with 6-nucleotide sample barcodes were added during cDNA synthesis via template switching. TCRalpha and TCRbeta cDNA was put through two nested PCRs of approximately 17 and 9 cycles. TCRdb re-analyzed the 5' RACE reads; it lists each CDR3 protein once, without DNA. Its table records over 150,000 distinct CDR3 sequences. Notes on this clonotype: The antigen is undetermined.

CDR1 is LNHDA, CDR2 SQIVND, per germline (reference sequence). The CDR3 totals 13 residues. Points from the study as a whole: The existence of one strong signal or clonotype linked to IBD lacked support.

The sample taken for sequencing was blood. This TCR was recovered from a human donor with ulcerative colitis or Crohn's disease, or a healthy co-twin of an affected twin (not recorded which). The chain links TRBV19 to TRBJ2-1; with no DNA, the TCRdb D assignment of TRBD2 cannot be verified. CDR3 sequence reads: CASSSGEEHEQFF.